The rows below give T cell receptor beta chains drawn from one sample of a study of blood T cell repertoires in COVID-19. The protocol was immunoSEQ multiplex PCR, while the TCRdb copy is restricted to in-frame clones and leaves out a portion. The sample records more than 250,000 clones, less than 90% being singletons. Sequencing used peripheral blood. These receptors came from a man aged 60-69 years who had recovered from COVID-19. Both conserved end residues are part of each CDR3. The order of the fields is CDR3 DNA, CDR3 protein, D gene, J gene, V gene, clone size. The D gene is left open where the match is weak. The listing skips clone size in some rows; elsewhere it reads once, few, many or a size class.

TGTGCCAGCAGCCCCTTAGGACAGCATCTCTACGAGCAGTACTTC	CASSPLGQHLYEQYF	.	TRBJ2-7	TRBV5-6	.
TGCGCCAGCAGCTCCTTTTCTGGCTACACCTTC	CASSSFSGYTF	.	TRBJ1-2	TRBV5-1	.
TGTGCCAGCTCACCAATTCCAGGGGATGGCTACACCTTC	CASSPIPGDGYTF	.	TRBJ1-2	TRBV18	.
TGTGCCAGCAGTCCAAGCAGGGGCTTCTTCCCGGATACGCAGTATTTT	CASSPSRGFFPDTQYF	.	TRBJ2-3	TRBV27	.
TGTGCCAGCAGCTTAGGAGGCCGATTAGCCAAAAACATTCAGTACTTC	CASSLGGRLAKNIQYF	.	TRBJ2-4	TRBV7-2	.
TGTGCCAGCCCGCCGGTGTACGGGGCCAACGTCCTGACTTTC	CASPPVYGANVLTF	.	TRBJ2-6	TRBV5-8	.
TGTGCCAGCAGCACTAGTGAGATAAGCTCCTACGAGCAGTACTTC	CASSTSEISSYEQYF	.	TRBJ2-7	TRBV7-9	.
TGTGCCAGCAACTCATCTCCGGGACAGGGAGGTCGGAACTATGGCTACACCTTC	CASNSSPGQGGRNYGYTF	TRBD1	TRBJ1-2	TRBV5-6	.
TGTGCCAGCAGCTTGGATGTCAGGGTGAAGGGCTACACCTTC	CASSLDVRVKGYTF	.	TRBJ1-2	TRBV5-5	.
TGCGCCAGCAGCTTGAGTGGACAGGGGAGGAATTCACCCCTCCACTTT	CASSLSGQGRNSPLHF	TRBD1	TRBJ1-6	TRBV5-1	.
TGTGCCAGCAGCTTACGGGGACTAGCGGGGGTGGGCACAGATACGCAGTATTTT	CASSLRGLAGVGTDTQYF	TRBD2	TRBJ2-3	TRBV7-3	.
TGTGCCAGCAGTTCAGGATCAACTAATGAAAAACTGTTTTTT	CASSSGSTNEKLFF	.	TRBJ1-4	TRBV11-2	.
TGTGCCAGCAGTATCGGGGGTACTGAAGCTTTCTTT	CASSIGGTEAFF	.	TRBJ1-1	TRBV25-1	.
TGTGCCTGGAGTGTACGGCCTCTAGCGGGAGGGTTGATAGAGACCCAGTACTTC	CAWSVRPLAGGLIETQYF	TRBD2	TRBJ2-5	TRBV30	.
TGTGCCAGCAGGTTACAGGGGGGAGGTACTGAAGCTTTCTTT	CASRLQGGGTEAFF	TRBD1	TRBJ1-1	TRBV27	.
TGTGCCTGGAGAAACCCCAGGGGAGGGGACACTGAAGCTTTCTTT	CAWRNPRGGDTEAFF	.	TRBJ1-1	TRBV30	few
TGTGCCAGCAGCCAAGTGAACAGGGGTTTTAACTATGGCTACACCTTC	CASSQVNRGFNYGYTF	TRBD1	TRBJ1-2	TRBV14	.
TGTGCCAGTAGTATAGGGGACAGGGGGAGGAATCAGCCCCAGCATTTT	CASSIGDRGRNQPQHF	TRBD1	TRBJ1-5	TRBV19	few
TGCGCCAGCAGCTTCCAGCGGGCCATTTACAATGAGCAGTTCTTC	CASSFQRAIYNEQFF	.	TRBJ2-1	TRBV5-1	.
TGTGCCAGCAGCCCCTCAGCGGGGGGCTTTCAAGAGACCCAGTACTTC	CASSPSAGGFQETQYF	TRBD2	TRBJ2-5	TRBV7-9	once
TGTGCCAGTAGTCATGTGCTGGGGGCCGGAGCGAACACTGAAGCTTTCTTT	CASSHVLGAGANTEAFF	.	TRBJ1-1	TRBV19	.
TGTGCCAGCTCAAAACAGGGGGCGAAAACTGGAAACACCATATATTTT	CASSKQGAKTGNTIYF	TRBD1	TRBJ1-3	TRBV18	.
TGCGCCAGCAGCTTGGGCTATAGGGAGGGCTATGGCTACACCTTC	CASSLGYREGYGYTF	.	TRBJ1-2	TRBV5-1	.
TGTGCCAGCAGGGGGGGACAGGGGGCCAGGAATCAGCCCCAGCATTTT	CASRGGQGARNQPQHF	TRBD1	TRBJ1-5	TRBV6-6	.
TGTGCCAGCTCACCACCCAGGGGGCGCGAGACCCAGTACTTC	CASSPPRGRETQYF	TRBD1	TRBJ2-5	TRBV18	.
TGTGCCAGCAGGGGGCCCGGGGGGACCCAGTACTTC	CASRGPGGTQYF	.	TRBJ2-5	TRBV12-3/TRBV12-4	.
TGTGCCACTCAGGGGGTATCTAATGAAAAACTGTTTTTT	CATQGVSNEKLFF	TRBD1	TRBJ1-4	TRBV2	.
TGTGCCAGCAGCTTAACTCTTGCCAACGAGCAGTACTTC	CASSLTLANEQYF	.	TRBJ2-7	TRBV7-2	.
TGCGCCAGCAGCCCGGGCGGTGGGGCGACAGATACGCAGTATTTT	CASSPGGGATDTQYF	.	TRBJ2-3	TRBV5-1	.
TGTGCCACCAGTCCGGGGACTAGCGGTTACAATGAGCAGTTCTTC	CATSPGTSGYNEQFF	TRBD2	TRBJ2-1	TRBV24-1	.
TGCGCCAGCAGCTCGGGACAGGGTAGTGACGAGCAGTACTTC	CASSSGQGSDEQYF	TRBD1	TRBJ2-7	TRBV5-1	.
TGTGCCAGCAGCCGGGGGATCGAAGCTTTCTTT	CASSRGIEAFF	.	TRBJ1-1	TRBV12-3/TRBV12-4	few
TGTGCCAGCCGGGTTAGGCTGACGGATCAGCCCCAGCATTTT	CASRVRLTDQPQHF	.	TRBJ1-5	TRBV19	few
TGCGCCAGCAGCTATGGGGACAGGGCTGGCACTGAAGCTTTCTTT	CASSYGDRAGTEAFF	TRBD1	TRBJ1-1	TRBV5-1	.
TGTGCCTGGGATAGCGGGTCGTACAATGAGCAGTTCTTC	CAWDSGSYNEQFF	TRBD2	TRBJ2-1	TRBV30	.
TGTGCCAGCAGCTCCGGGACAGGGGGCCACTATGGCTACACCTTC	CASSSGTGGHYGYTF	TRBD1	TRBJ1-2	TRBV5-4	.
TGCAGCGCCGGGACTAGCGGGCGAAATGAGCAGTTCTTC	CSAGTSGRNEQFF	TRBD2	TRBJ2-1	TRBV29-1	.
TGTGCCAGCAGCCCGACTCTAACCGGGGAGCTGTTTTTT	CASSPTLTGELFF	.	TRBJ2-2	TRBV7-3	.
TGTGCCAGCAGGCCAAACAGGGGTGGGGAGCAGTACTTC	CASRPNRGGEQYF	TRBD1	TRBJ2-7	TRBV27	few
TGCGCCAGCAGCAGCGGACAGGAACCGATTGGGACCCAGTACTTC	CASSSGQEPIGTQYF	TRBD1	TRBJ2-5	TRBV5-1	.
TGTGCCAGCAGCCAGACACTTGGGAGGTACACTGAAGCTTTCTTT	CASSQTLGRYTEAFF	.	TRBJ1-1	TRBV7-9	.
TGCGCCAGCAGTGAAATGAACGGGGGGGAGACCCAGTACTTC	CASSEMNGGETQYF	TRBD2	TRBJ2-5	TRBV10-1	.
TGTGCCAGCAGCTTAGTGTCCGGCGGGGGTTCCTACGAGCAGTACTTC	CASSLVSGGGSYEQYF	TRBD2	TRBJ2-7	TRBV7-2	.
TGTGCCAGCGCCCCCAGGGAAGGTCAGCCCCAGCATTTT	CASAPREGQPQHF	.	TRBJ1-5	TRBV6-4	.
TGTGCCAGCAGCCTTGGGGCAGGGGTACCTGGCTACACCTTC	CASSLGAGVPGYTF	.	TRBJ1-2	TRBV14	.
TGTGCCAGCAGTCCAACTCGTCAGGGCGGTGAACTTGGCTACACCTTC	CASSPTRQGGELGYTF	.	TRBJ1-2	TRBV2	once
TGTGCCACCGAGCATACAGGGTTAGGAGAGACCCAGTACTTC	CATEHTGLGETQYF	.	TRBJ2-5	TRBV7-9	.